Listed here are 28 T cell receptor beta chains from one sample, sequenced in a study of shared clonotypes between healthy human individuals. Clones were sequenced by immunoSEQ multiplex PCR, and TCRdb holds only the in-frame ones, with some missing. Found here are about 2.2 million clones, 93% of them singletons; the top ten hold approximately 1.6%. Cells designated naive CD8 were CD45RO-negative and were positively selected for CCR7, with terminally differentiated effector memory CD45RA+ cells excluded. Source material: naive CD8+ T cells from PBMCs. These receptors all come from a young man in good health. Some clones in this sample may be carry-over from other donors' samples.

This rearrangement joins TRBV15 to TRBJ2-7; a possible D gene is TRBD2 (6 bases). V gave up 0 bases and J gave up 7 bases, with 19 bases separating them. This CDR3 region has 16 residues. Germline loops: CDR1 LNHNV, CDR2 YYDKDF (reference sequence). In DNA, the CDR3 is TGTGCCACCAGCAGAGATTGGAAGGTCCGGGGAGGTGAGCAGTACTTC. Translated, it gives CATSRDWKVRGGEQYF.

In DNA form, the CDR3 reads TGTGCCAGCAGTTCCGGACAGGTCTACTCCTACGAGCAGTACTTC. It encodes CASSSGQVYSYEQYF. The chain recombines TRBV27 with TRBJ2-7; TRBD1 matches 7 bases. Trimming at V came to 4 bases and at J to 0 bases, leaving 6 bases not matched to a gene. Looked up from germline, CDR1 is MNHEY and CDR2 is SMNVEV (reference sequence). The CDR3 loop spans 15 amino acids.

This clone was observed once. The chain has TRBV27 and TRBJ2-7; 9 bases map to TRBD2. CDR3 size: 14 residues. V trimming: 7 bases; J trimming: 6 bases; junction bases outside the gene matches: 10. Germline V lookup: CDR1 MNHEY, CDR2 SMNVEV (reference sequence). CDR3 in DNA: TGTGCCAGCAACTATTTAGCGGGGGCCCCCGAGCAGTACTTC. This gives the protein CASNYLAGAPEQYF.

The gene calls are TRBV27 and TRBJ1-2; 12 nucleotides line up with TRBD1. This CDR3 has 15 amino acids. V dropped 2 bases and J dropped 7; count of bases not matched to a gene: 5. Germline V CDR1 and CDR2: MNHEY, SMNVEV (reference sequence). DNA of the CDR3: TGTGCCAGCAGTTTACATGGGACAGGGGGCTCTGGCTACACCTTC. Its translation is CASSLHGTGGSGYTF.

This clone was recorded a few times. This chain uses TRBV7-9 with TRBJ2-2; D gene unclear. Germline-derived CDR1 and CDR2 are SEHNR and FQNEAQ (reference sequence). This CDR3 has 13 residues. Trimming took 7 bases from V and 6 from J, leaving 12 bases between them. The CDR3 reads CASTLGRAGELFF. In DNA form, the CDR3 reads TGTGCCAGCACCCTAGGAAGGGCCGGGGAGCTGTTTTTT.

The chain is built from TRBV5-6 and TRBJ1-1, with 11 bases aligning to TRBD1. Looked up from germline, CDR1 is SGHDT and CDR2 is YYEEEE. V was clipped by 4 bases and J by 5 bases; unmatched bases: 4. The length of the CDR3 is 14 residues. The CDR3 reads CASSPGTGGTEAFF. In DNA form, the CDR3 reads TGTGCCAGCAGCCCCGGGACAGGGGGGACTGAAGCTTTCTTT.

The chain recombines TRBV28 with TRBJ2-5; 13 bases agree with TRBD2. Germline V CDR1 and CDR2: MDHEN, SYDVKM. This CDR3 spans 19 amino acids. The trim removed 3 bases at V and 3 bases at J, leaving 13 bases unmatched. The CDR3 region has the DNA TGTGCCAGCAGTTTTCCGGGGACTAGCGGGATAAGGTTGGAAGAGACCCAGTACTTC. It yields the protein CASSFPGTSGIRLEETQYF.

This clone was detected only once. V usage is TRBV7-9 and J usage is TRBJ1-3; 7 bases align to TRBD1. CDR3 length: 14 amino acids. In germline, CDR1 is SEHNR, CDR2 FQNEAQ (reference sequence). V was clipped by 5 bases and J by 2 bases; unmatched bases: 3. The DNA of the CDR3 is TGTGCCAGCAGCCCGACAGGGACTGGAAACACCATATATTTT. It encodes CASSPTGTGNTIYF.

The J gene is TRBJ2-1, the V gene TRBV6-4; tentatively, D is TRBD2 (5 bases). Germline-derived CDR1 and CDR2 are MRHNA and SNTAGT. The CDR3 runs to 14 residues. Deletions cut 7 bases from V and 5 bases from J, with 15 bases between. CDR3 sequence reads: CASTARAGNNEQFF. The CDR3 DNA is TGTGCCAGCACCGCCCGCGCGGGTAACAATGAGCAGTTCTTC.

The CDR3 loop is CASSESSPTGYGYTF. CDR3 in DNA: TGTGCCAGCAGTGAAAGCAGCCCAACAGGGTATGGCTACACCTTC. This sequence joins TRBV2 and TRBJ1-2; weak D call: TRBD1 (6 bases). Deletions cut 2 bases from V and 5 bases from J, with 15 bases between. The germline CDR1 and CDR2 sequences are SNHLY and FYNNEI. The CDR3 spans 15 residues.

This CDR3 reads CATSRDLDRSNEQFF. The DNA for the CDR3 is TGTGCCACCAGCAGAGACTTGGACAGGTCCAATGAGCAGTTCTTC. This chain links TRBV15 with TRBJ2-1, with 7 bases fitting TRBD1. Germline V gives CDR1 LNHNV, CDR2 YYDKDF (reference sequence). Trimming removed 0 bases from V and 6 bases from J; junction bases left unmatched: 5. The CDR3 is 15 residues long.

This clone was counted a single time. The chain combines TRBV15 with TRBJ2-7, with 7 bases matching TRBD2. The V segment lost 0 bases and the J segment 3 bases; nucleotides outside the gene matches: 2. The CDR3 loop spans 14 amino acids. The germline V gene encodes CDR1 LNHNV and CDR2 YYDKDF (reference sequence). The chain's CDR3 is CATSREASGYEQYF. CDR3 sequence (DNA): TGTGCCACCAGCAGAGAAGCTAGCGGCTACGAGCAGTACTTC.

A few counts support this clone. This chain uses TRBV10-3 with TRBJ2-7; no definite D call. Germline values: CDR1 ENHRY, CDR2 SYGVKD. V lost 5 bases and J 5 bases, leaving 7 bases between the germline ends. The CDR3 covers 11 residues. This chain's CDR3 is CAISPADEQYF. CDR3 in DNA: TGTGCCATCAGTCCTGCTGACGAGCAGTACTTC.

V gene TRBV27 combines with J gene TRBJ2-3; 8 nucleotides match TRBD1. This CDR3 spans 15 amino acids. J gave up 2 bases and V 4 bases, and 5 bases lay outside the gene matches. Germline V gene data show CDR1 as MNHEY and CDR2 as SMNVEV (reference sequence). The CDR3 is CASSSRTGNTDTQYF. The CDR3 DNA reads as TGTGCCAGCAGTTCCCGGACAGGGAACACAGATACGCAGTATTTT.

This rearrangement joins TRBV7-9 to TRBJ2-3; D not certain. Germline values: CDR1 SEHNR, CDR2 FQNEAQ (reference sequence). The CDR3 totals 14 residues. V gave up 5 bases and J gave up 2 bases, with 11 bases separating them. In nucleotides, the CDR3 is TGTGCCAGCAGCCCCGGAGAGTCCACAGATACGCAGTATTTT. This codes for CASSPGESTDTQYF.

The chain joins TRBV28 to TRBJ2-1; D not resolved. Trimming shortened V by 3 bases and J by 7 bases, and 10 bases separated the two germline ends. This CDR3 comprises 13 residues. Germline values: CDR1 MDHEN, CDR2 SYDVKM. The CDR3 here is CASSFWGRNEQFF. CDR3 nucleotides: TGTGCCAGCAGTTTTTGGGGTAGGAATGAGCAGTTCTTC.

The chain couples TRBV20-1 to TRBJ2-3; D uncertain. CDR1 DFQATT and CDR2 SNEGSKA come from the germline V gene (reference sequence). The CDR3 consists of 11 residues. With 6 bases removed from V and 2 bases from J, the gap between germline ends came to 6 bases. The CDR3 region has the DNA TGCAGTGCCACTTACACAGATACGCAGTATTTT. This sequence encodes CSATYTDTQYF.

V and J are TRBV18 and TRBJ2-7, with 10 bases matching TRBD2. After removal of 3 bases from V and 6 bases from J, the junction contained 14 bases not matched to a gene. CDR1 is KGHSH, CDR2 LQKENI, per germline. The CDR3 has 17 residues. This CDR3 is CASSPSSGRGKFTEQYF. The DNA of the CDR3 is TGTGCCAGCTCACCGTCAAGCGGGAGGGGGAAGTTTACCGAGCAGTACTTC.

This chain connects TRBV7-9 to TRBJ1-3, with D unresolved. The V end lost 4 bases, the J end lost 3 bases, and 16 bases lay between the germline ends. Per the germline V gene, CDR1 is SEHNR and CDR2 is FQNEAQ (reference sequence). The CDR3 runs 16 residues. In DNA, the CDR3 is TGTGCCAGCAGCTCGGAGAGTAGATACAGTGGAAACACCATATATTTT. Its protein is CASSSESRYSGNTIYF.

The V call is TRBV7-6, the J call TRBJ2-1; D is perhaps TRBD1 or TRBD2 (5 bases each). The germline CDR1 and CDR2 sequences are SGHVS and FNYEAQ. This CDR3 is built from 13 residues. Deletions cut 1 base from V and 10 bases from J, with 11 bases between. CDR3 nucleotides: TGTGCCAGCAGCTTAGGGGGCCCGGGGGAGCAGTTCTTC. Translation: CASSLGGPGEQFF.

The rearrangement links TRBV30 to TRBJ1-5; D is unclear. V was pared by 3 bases and J by 3 bases, with 9 bases between. This CDR3 is 13 amino acids long. Germline CDR1 GTSNPN, CDR2 SVGIG (reference sequence). CDR3 loop: CAWSRRDNQPQHF. The CDR3 DNA reads TGTGCCTGGAGCCGACGGGACAATCAGCCCCAGCATTTT.

The V gene is TRBV19, the J gene TRBJ2-2; D might be TRBD1 (6 bases). V was cut by 7 bases and J by 1 base, with 13 bases left in between. This CDR3 has 15 residues. CDR1 and CDR2 from the germline V gene are LNHDA and SQIVND (reference sequence). The CDR3 bases are TGTGCCAGTACCCTGTTAGGGGGGAACACCGGGGAGCTGTTTTTT. It specifies CASTLLGGNTGELFF.

V is TRBV15 and J is TRBJ2-2; TRBD2 is a possible D gene (6 bases). The V gene's germline CDR1 is LNHNV and CDR2 YYDKDF (reference sequence). CDR3 length: 17 residues. The V end was cut by 0 bases, the J end by 2 bases, with 13 bases between. This chain's CDR3 is CATSRDGIAVNTGELFF. The CDR3 region has the DNA TGTGCCACCAGCAGAGATGGCATAGCGGTAAACACCGGGGAGCTGTTTTTT.

This clone showed up just a few times. Other DNA sequences of this sample code for an identical CDR3. This sequence joins TRBV27 and TRBJ1-1; tentatively, D is TRBD1 (5 bases). Germline CDR1 MNHEY, CDR2 SMNVEV (reference sequence). The CDR3 extends over 14 amino acids. V lost 1 base and J lost 2, with 8 bases in between. The CDR3 is CASSLWQGNTEAFF. In nucleotides, the CDR3 is TGTGCCAGCAGTTTATGGCAGGGTAACACTGAAGCTTTCTTT.

This chain joins TRBV4-2 and TRBJ2-7, with TRBD1 matching 9 bases. Germline CDR1 and CDR2: LGHNA and YNFKEQ. J lost 2 bases, V lost 4 bases, and 9 bases had no gene match. The CDR3 has 16 residues. The CDR3 is CASSPEQGALTYEQYF. The CDR3 nucleotides are TGTGCCAGCAGCCCTGAACAGGGGGCGCTTACCTACGAGCAGTACTTC.

CDR3 loop: CASSFLRPSTDTQYF. The CDR3 nucleotides are TGTGCCAGCAGCTTTTTACGGCCTAGCACAGATACGCAGTATTTT. V gene TRBV7-9 combines with J gene TRBJ2-3; D not certain. The V gene's germline CDR1 is SEHNR and CDR2 FQNEAQ (reference sequence). The CDR3 sequence is 15 residues long. Between the trimmed V and J ends, which lost 3 bases and 0 bases, there was a span of 10 bases.

The V and J genes are TRBV4-1 and TRBJ2-7; D is possibly TRBD1 (6 bases). CDR1 MGHRA and CDR2 YSYEKL come from the germline V gene. Deletions cut 4 bases from V and 3 bases from J, with 13 bases between. The length of the CDR3 is 14 residues. The CDR3 coding sequence is TGCGCCAGCAGCCCTTACCGGGACAACTACGAGCAGTACTTC. Its protein is CASSPYRDNYEQYF.

This chain links TRBV2 with TRBJ2-3, with 8 bases matching TRBD1. The CDR3 totals 14 residues. CDR1 SNHLY and CDR2 FYNNEI come from the germline V gene. With 1 base clipped from V and 5 bases from J, the junction kept 2 bases outside the gene matches. Here the CDR3 reads CASSEVGTGDTQYF. For the CDR3, the DNA is TGTGCCAGCAGTGAAGTCGGGACAGGAGATACGCAGTATTTT.